Listed below are T cell receptor beta chains from one sample, sequenced in a study of T cell responses to AZD1222 COVID-19 vaccine. Assay used: immunoSEQ multiplex PCR; TCRdb lists only in-frame clones, some missing. The repertoire has around 140,000 clones, about 90% of them found once; the top ten carry 9.3%. The sample in question was peripheral blood, obtained 28 days after the second AZD1222 dose. Every receptor here comes from an adult who received the AZD1222 COVID-19 vaccine. Both conserved end residues are trimmed from each CDR3. The D gene is left open where the match is weak.

.,TRBJ1-1,TRBV10-3,AISESNDPLGETEAF
.,TRBJ1-5,TRBV28,ASSLLRRSNQPQH
TRBD2,TRBJ2-5,TRBV5-1,ASIPGLAIKETQY
TRBD1,TRBJ1-2,TRBV6-2/TRBV6-3,ASSQRDRGRDYGYT
.,TRBJ2-5,TRBV27,ASSTTIRGPGDQETQY
TRBD1,TRBJ2-3,TRBV3-1/TRBV3-2,ASSRTSGTGVQVD
.,TRBJ1-5,TRBV2,ASSRQDLDQPQH
.,TRBJ1-3,TRBV3-1/TRBV3-2,ASSFSGLFSIGNTIY
.,TRBJ2-7,TRBV4-1,ASSQREETYEQY
.,TRBJ2-4,TRBV4-1,ASSQVVDLAKNIQY
.,TRBJ1-1,TRBV3-1/TRBV3-2,ASSHFTEEAF
TRBD1,TRBJ1-2,TRBV27,ASSLGGRGRNYGYT
TRBD1,TRBJ1-2,TRBV10-2,ASSESQIFRDRTLF
.,TRBJ1-1,TRBV5-6,ASSLGDTEAF
TRBD1,TRBJ1-6,TRBV19,ASSPGTGASPLH
TRBD2,TRBJ2-5,TRBV12-5,ASGLGTSGAAETQY
.,TRBJ1-1,TRBV28,ASSLGGGGNTEAF
.,TRBJ1-1,TRBV29-1,SVEELLGGLEAF
.,TRBJ1-5,TRBV19,ASSPNNSPQPQH
.,TRBJ1-1,TRBV3-1/TRBV3-2,ASSQVSQSEAF
.,TRBJ1-6,TRBV15,ATSRAGSSYNSPLH
.,TRBJ1-1,TRBV5-1,ASSLFRASNTEAF
TRBD1,TRBJ1-2,TRBV5-1,ASSLGGQPTGYT
TRBD1,TRBJ2-1,TRBV7-9,ASSAQGGLLYNEQF
.,TRBJ1-1,TRBV5-4,ASSLGRPGGGTEAF
.,TRBJ2-1,TRBV10-2,ASRDPRFYNEQF
.,TRBJ2-7,TRBV5-1,ASRNRSYEQY
.,TRBJ2-1,TRBV18,ASSPMGVVRYNEQF
.,TRBJ2-5,TRBV19,ASSMGETQY
TRBD2,TRBJ2-5,TRBV6-5,ASNLAGTQETQY
.,TRBJ2-1,TRBV2,ASKRDIGYNEQF
.,TRBJ1-1,TRBV9,ASTTIQGEAF
.,TRBJ1-2,TRBV19,ASSIQGHLSNYGYT
TRBD1,TRBJ1-5,TRBV28,ASSLDRDNQPQH
.,TRBJ1-2,TRBV28,ASSSPTQVHGYT
.,TRBJ1-2,TRBV7-2,ASSLHQGSYGYT
.,TRBJ1-2,TRBV28,ATRLTGINGYT
TRBD1,TRBJ1-2,TRBV19,ASSIRGVDRVYGYT
.,TRBJ1-5,TRBV5-3,ARSLPPAPQVGNQPQH
.,TRBJ1-2,TRBV5-4,ASSLAGQIYGYT
.,TRBJ2-1,TRBV6-2/TRBV6-3,ASSYPTGGVGNEQF
.,TRBJ1-5,TRBV7-2,ASSLSTGNNQPQH
.,TRBJ1-3,TRBV7-2,ASSQNRGGNTIY
.,TRBJ1-6,TRBV30,AYRTVNHYNSPLH
.,TRBJ1-1,TRBV18,ASSPSGRPRGTEAF